This T cell receptor (beta chain) was sequenced for a study of blood T cells in healthy people across ages (dated by TCRdb to 2013 to 2016). Background on the whole study: In model experiments, template switching captured about one uniquely barcoded TCR beta cDNA molecule for every two T cells. The study measured age-related changes in TCR beta repertoire diversity using deep sequencing normalized with unique cDNA molecular identifiers. The donors were split into four age groups: young (average about 16 years), middle-aged (more than 35), aged (approximately 60) and long-lived (about 82). Two additional independent replicas of 1 million unique cDNA reads from the same blood draw were analyzed for two donors (one aged 18 to 30 and one aged 80 or older).

Donors were around 37 systemically healthy Caucasian individuals from Russia aged roughly 6 to 90 years. Each donor gave ten milliliters of peripheral blood, drawn into EDTA-treated Vacutainer tubes. Ficoll-Paque density-gradient centrifugation was used to isolate PBMCs, with at least 6.5 million per sample. Trizol reagent was used to extract total RNA from the PBMCs, yielding at least 6 micrograms per sample. For every donor, flow cytometry on a PBMC aliquot measured the percentage of naive CD45RAhigh/CD27high T cells. The protocol used for the library was 5' RACE. Data came from an Illumina HiSeq 2500. A second PCR of about 6 to 11 cycles was performed with a sample-barcoded 5' primer and a J-beta primer mix. A template-switch 5' adaptor carrying 12 random nucleotides introduced a unique molecular identifier onto each TCR beta cDNA molecule. At least 2.5 million CDR3-containing paired-end reads were obtained from each sample. First-strand cDNA synthesis was performed from all RNA using the Mint cDNA synthesis kit, with priming by a TRBC-specific oligonucleotide. Following uracil-DNA glycosylase treatment, a first 18-cycle PCR with universal primers M1SS and BC2_uni_R was performed on all cDNA. The study's own analysis went as follows. For normalization, 1 million high-quality reads, each with a distinct molecular identifier, were randomly selected from each sample. Reads sharing molecular identifiers were discarded rather than binned into consensus sequences. MiTCR, run with a Q25 quality threshold and the strictest error-elimination algorithm, handled CDR3 identification, clonotype clustering and error correction. A nonparametric unseen species model with Euler transformation was used to estimate a lower bound on total TCR beta diversity. TCRdb passed the public sequencing reads through fastp at Q25 and MiXCR, retaining productive beta sequences. Under each unique CDR3 protein, matching rows form one entry showing the most common genes and DNA. What appears here as the V and J calls and clone size reflects TCRdb's work, not the paper's. Recorded for this sample are around 1,000,000 distinct CDR3 sequences; roughly a quarter of them occurred a single time. Of the sample, around 0.7% is held by the ten largest clones.

This clonotype turned up a few times. No antigen is known for it. Base qualities were left out, and no much larger clone turns up one base away. General conclusions and limits of the study: Since profiling was done on bulk unsorted PBMCs, naive and antigen-experienced compartments could not be conclusively compared. The percentage of naive T cells measured by flow cytometry correlated strongly with observed TCR beta diversity. Observed TCR beta diversity per million T cells fell roughly linearly with age, and a significant reduction was already apparent by age about 36. The long-lived group showed more naive CD4+ T cells, fewer expanded clones and increased TCR diversity than the aged group, suggesting age selection. Estimates of total diversity based on one million sequenced T cells were considered lower bounds and underestimates. Donor CMV infection status was unknown, potentially confounding age-related changes in expanded clonotypes.

In the germline V gene, CDR1 corresponds to MNHEY and CDR2 to SVGEGT. The CDR3 starts with the cysteine, ends with the phenylalanine, and has 16 residues. Of the read, only the CDR3 DNA is kept; its 48 bases are in frame from base 1. Between the V and J ends, shortened by 2 bases and 2 bases respectively, the junction contains 12 bases. The same data also went into a second study, on T cells of mothers and their children. Per the second study: Nine systemically healthy Caucasian individuals served as donors, namely three mothers together with their six children. cDNA synthesis used all of the extracted RNA, with 1.5 ug of RNA in each 15 ul reaction. In the second PCR, sample barcodes and 2-4 random nucleotides were introduced via the M1S primer. More than 8 million TCR beta CDR3 reads were obtained from each mother, and 2.5 million to 3 million reads were obtained from each child. Thymic selection shapes the output of TCR recombination in a similar way in related and unrelated pairs, and inherited differences have a minor effect. Normalized repertoire overlap in related mother-child pairs was always slightly higher than in unrelated mother-child pairs, but the difference was never significant. With a sensitivity of about 100 clones per million clonotypes, no persistent microchimeric T cell clones were detected. Deep NGS was used in the study to compare the TCR beta repertoires of mothers and children and to look for features that separate related mother-child pairs from unrelated individuals. On average, the children were around 11 +/- 4 years old, while the mothers were about 37 +/- 4 years old. After adapter ligation with NEBNext reagents, the libraries were sequenced on Illumina HiSeq 2000 with 100+100 nt paired-end reads. To avoid cross-contamination, the mother libraries and the child libraries were prepared a month apart and sequenced in separate runs. Each donor had between 500,000 and 2,000,000 distinct TCR beta clonotypes identified. Naive TCR beta clonotypes were estimated from low-frequency clonotypes matched to each donor's FACS-determined naive share, without sorting.

This chain is built from TRBV6-2 or TRBV6-3 and TRBJ2-2; TRBD2 is perhaps the D gene, given 5 matching bases. The sequence was obtained from a girl aged 2 to 9 in good health. The sample taken for sequencing was blood. The nucleotides read TGTGCCAGCAGTTACCGGCAGACTATCAACACCGGGGAGCTGTTTTTT. The resulting protein is CASSYRQTINTGELFF.